This TCR beta chain was profiled in a study of identical twins. A note on this clonotype: Its antigen is not known.

V lost 0 bases and J lost 2; bases outside the gene matches: 6. The CDR3 is 16 residues long. Germline V gene data show CDR1 as DFQATT and CDR2 as SNEGSKA (reference sequence). The study's findings and limits: Beta clonotypes that were abundant in cord blood contained fewer insertions, a pattern absent from memory repertoires. Zero-insertion analyses were open to partial confounding by invariant MAIT and iNKT cells.

TCRdb reprocessed the 5' RACE reads via MiXCR and lists one record per CDR3 protein. Altogether roughly 720,000 distinct CDR3 sequences are present, over 15% being singletons, with the ten largest covering around 14%. This same sample was also taken into another study, of T cells expressing NK-cell markers. This second study notes: For a few donors, these clonotypes were likewise the leading ones in the CD3+CD56-NKG2C+ fraction.

This sequence joins TRBV20-1 and TRBJ2-3, with 9 bases lining up with TRBD1. Source material: PBMCs. This TCR derives from a woman aged 18-29 years in good health. CDR3 nucleotides: TGCAGTGCTAGAGACCCCGGGACAGGGATCACAGATACGCAGTATTTT. It translates to CSARDPGTGITDTQYF.